The next 28 T cell receptor beta chains were all read from a single sample in a study of T cell clones after liver transplantation. The protocol was immunoSEQ multiplex PCR, while the TCRdb copy is restricted to in-frame clones and leaves out a portion. The sample carries 8,000 to 10,000 clones, 55% to 85% recorded once. Sequencing was performed on CD8+ T cells from blood, taken at the approximately 16-month timepoint. The receptors were gathered from a human patient who received a liver transplant. The graft donor may account for some of the T cells.

The gene calls are TRBV7-9 and TRBJ2-7; 7 bases match TRBD1. Trimming took 1 base from V and 5 from J; bases not matched to a gene: 5. CDR3 length: 14 residues. Per the germline V gene, CDR1 is SEHNR and CDR2 is FQNEAQ (reference sequence). The CDR3 nucleotides read TGTGCCAGCAGCTTAGACCAAGGGGGCCACGAGCAGTACGTC. It is translated as CASSLDQGGHEQYV.

By share, this clone counts as medium-sized. The DNA for the CDR3 is TGTGCCAGTAGTATAGGCGGGTATAGCAATCAGCCCCAGCATTTT. Translation: CASSIGGYSNQPQHF. The chain is built from TRBV19 and TRBJ1-5; the D is unclear. From germline, CDR1 is LNHDA and CDR2 SQIVND (reference sequence). V lost 1 base, J lost 0 bases, and 7 bases lay in between. The CDR3 runs 15 residues. Together with reference TRBV19 and TRBJ1-5, the CDR3 gives the full variable domain: DGGITQSPKYLFRKEGQNVTLSCEQNLNHDAMYWYRQDPGQGLRLIYYSQIVNDFQKGDIAEGYSVSREKKESFPLTVTSAQKNPTAFYLCASSIGGYSNQPQHFGDGTRLSIL.

The chain carries TRBV4-1 and TRBJ1-1, with D unresolved. Germline values: CDR1 MGHRA, CDR2 YSYEKL. The germline V and J ends were trimmed by 2 bases and 3 bases, with 7 bases remaining between them. This CDR3 has 13 amino acids. DNA for the CDR3: TGCGCCAGCAGCCAAAACCGGGACACTGAAGCTTTCTTT. It specifies CASSQNRDTEAFF.

This clone was seen just once. The V call is TRBV28, the J call TRBJ1-4, with D possibly TRBD1 on 6 matching bases. V was clipped by 1 base and J by 6 bases, with 15 bases between them. Looked up from germline, CDR1 is MDHEN and CDR2 is SYDVKM. The CDR3 runs 16 residues. For the CDR3, the DNA is TGTGCCAGCAGTTTATTGAACAGGGTAGGGGATGAAAAACTGTTTTTT. It yields the protein CASSLLNRVGDEKLFF.

This rearrangement joins TRBV9 to TRBJ2-2; D might be TRBD1 (6 bases). V dropped 3 bases and J dropped 1 base, with 7 bases sitting between them. The CDR3 length is 14 residues. Germline CDR1 SGDLS, CDR2 YYNGEE. The CDR3 reads CASSEDRNTGELFF. DNA of the CDR3: TGTGCCAGCAGCGAGGACAGGAACACCGGGGAGCTGTTTTTT.

This clone was observed a handful of times. The V gene is TRBV21-1, the J gene TRBJ2-5; the tabulated D call, TRBD1, remains unverified against the DNA. TRBV21-1 is tagged as a pseudogene. This CDR3 comprises 15 residues. CDR3 bases: TGTGCCAGCAGCAAACCGGACAGGGGGCAAGAGACCCAGTACTTC. Translation gives CASSKPDRGQETQYF.

The genes are TRBV10-2 and TRBJ2-2; TRBD1 matches 9 bases. This CDR3 region has 15 residues. Trimming took 7 bases from V and 7 from J; bases not matched to a gene: 10. Per the germline V gene, CDR1 is WSHSY and CDR2 is SAAADI. For the CDR3, the DNA is TGCGCCAGCATACAACAGGGGGCTTATGGCGGGGAGCTGTTTTTT. This gives the protein CASIQQGAYGGELFF.

The rearrangement joins TRBV6-5 to TRBJ2-7; D unresolved. Deletions cut 6 bases from V and 2 bases from J, with 14 bases between. The CDR3 consists of 14 residues. Germline V gene data show CDR1 as MNHEY and CDR2 as SVGAGI. The CDR3 region has the DNA TGTGCCAGCAGGCTTAATGAAGGAGCCTACGAGCAGTACGTC. Translating it yields CASRLNEGAYEQYV.

V gene TRBV5-6 combines with J gene TRBJ2-5; no reliable D call. Germline V CDR1 and CDR2: SGHDT, YYEEEE. The CDR3 extends over 13 amino acids. Trimming pared 4 bases from V and 5 bases from J, leaving 12 bases between. CDR3 loop: CASSHTSPETQYF. The CDR3 nucleotides are TGTGCCAGCAGCCACACCTCCCCGGAGACCCAGTACTTC.

The chain recombines TRBV6-5 with TRBJ2-7; 9 bases line up with TRBD1. Losses at the gene ends were 4 bases for V and 7 bases for J; bases not matched to a gene: 8. Germline values: CDR1 MNHEY, CDR2 SVGAGI. The CDR3 extends over 14 amino acids. Written as DNA, the CDR3 is TGTGCCAGCAGTTTAGAACAGGGGGCGGAGGAGCAGTACTTC. It yields the protein CASSLEQGAEEQYF.

This chain uses TRBV6-5 with TRBJ1-1; D remains ambiguous. Trimming took off 6 bases at V and 0 bases at J, with 5 bases between the two ends. Germline V lookup: CDR1 MNHEY, CDR2 SVGAGI. This CDR3 is built from 12 residues. CDR3 protein: CASSRLNTEAFF. The DNA for the CDR3 is TGTGCCAGCAGCCGACTGAACACTGAAGCTTTCTTT.

This clone turned up a few times. The genes are TRBV12-5 and TRBJ2-1; no clear D gene. The CDR3 sequence is 11 residues long. Trimming left V 5 bases short and J 6 bases short, with 5 bases between. Germline V gene lookup returns CDR1 LGHNT and CDR2 FRNRAP. As DNA, the CDR3 is TGTGCTAGTGGTCTCTCCAATGAGCAGTTCTTC. As protein: CASGLSNEQFF.

The rearrangement links TRBV13 to TRBJ2-2; D gene uncertain. Germline V gene sequence: CDR1 PRHDT, CDR2 FYEKMQ (reference sequence). V lost 5 bases to trimming and J lost 6 bases, with 10 bases between them. The CDR3 totals 13 residues. CDR3 protein: CASSVFVSGELFF. Written as DNA, the CDR3 is TGTGCCAGCAGCGTTTTCGTATCCGGGGAGCTGTTTTTT.

This rearrangement joins TRBV27 to TRBJ2-3; no clear D gene. CDR1 is MNHEY and CDR2 is SMNVEV in the germline V gene (reference sequence). The V end lost 8 bases, the J end lost 3 bases, and 18 bases lay between the germline ends. The CDR3 contains 15 residues. CDR3 residues: CASGPPDQITDTQYF. In nucleotides, the CDR3 is TGTGCCAGCGGACCTCCGGACCAGATAACAGATACGCAGTATTTT.

This chain uses TRBV19 with TRBJ2-5, with D perhaps matching TRBD1 or TRBD2 (5 bases each). Germline V CDR1 and CDR2: LNHDA, SQIVND (reference sequence). This CDR3 is 17 amino acids long. V dropped 4 bases and J dropped 5 bases, with 23 bases sitting between them. CDR3: CASSTSVGAGWEETQYF. CDR3 coding DNA: TGTGCCAGTAGTACATCCGTAGGGGCCGGTTGGGAGGAGACCCAGTACTTC.

The rearrangement uses TRBV27 and TRBJ2-1; a weak D match, TRBD2 (5 bases). Germline V lookup: CDR1 MNHEY, CDR2 SMNVEV (reference sequence). The CDR3 extends over 13 amino acids. The V and J ends lost 2 bases and 6 bases respectively, with 8 bases between them. The CDR3 DNA is TGTGCCAGCAGTTTAATGAGCGGCAATGAGCAGTTCTTC. It yields the protein CASSLMSGNEQFF.

This rearrangement joins TRBV7-9 to TRBJ2-1, with unresolved D. Germline CDR1 reads SEHNR; CDR2 reads FQNEAQ (reference sequence). The CDR3 extends over 13 amino acids. V was pared by 0 bases and J by 8 bases, with 8 bases between. In nucleotides, the CDR3 is TGTGCCAGCAGCTTAGCGGGATGGGATGAGCAGTTCTTC. It specifies CASSLAGWDEQFF.

This chain links TRBV15 with TRBJ2-5, with D perhaps assigned TRBD1 or TRBD2 (5 bases each). This CDR3 has 17 amino acids. With 1 base removed from V and 1 base from J, the gap between germline ends came to 16 bases. The V gene's germline CDR1 is LNHNV and CDR2 YYDKDF (reference sequence). The CDR3 loop is CATSRATRPGPQETQYF. Written as DNA, the CDR3 is TGTGCCACCAGCAGAGCAACCCGACCGGGACCCCAAGAGACCCAGTACTTC. The full variable domain, completed using reference TRBV15 and TRBJ2-5, is DAMVIQNPRYQVTQFGKPVTLSCSQTLNHNVMYWYQQKSSQAPKLLFHYYDKDFNNEADTPDNFQSRRPNTSFCFLDIRSPGLGDTAMYLCATSRATRPGPQETQYFGPGTRLLVL.

The V call is TRBV6-1, the J call TRBJ2-5; TRBD2 agrees at 7 bases. Germline values: CDR1 MNHNS, CDR2 SASEGT. CDR3 length: 17 amino acids. V lost 2 bases and J lost 1; bases outside the gene matches: 10. The CDR3 spells CASSEYGGLVIQETQYF. The CDR3 DNA sequence: TGTGCCAGCAGTGAATATGGTGGACTAGTGATCCAAGAGACCCAGTACTTC.

The chain is built from TRBV6-5 and TRBJ2-1, with 8 bases lining up with TRBD1. There are 15 residues in the CDR3. J lost 2 bases, V lost 5 bases, and 5 bases had no gene match. Germline loops: CDR1 MNHEY, CDR2 SVGAGI. The CDR3 DNA reads TGTGCCAGCAGTCTGACAGGGGAAGCCTACAATGAGCAGTTCTTC. Its protein is CASSLTGEAYNEQFF.

The V gene is TRBV7-9, the J gene TRBJ2-2; D is unresolved. The CDR3 totals 16 residues. Germline V gene lookup returns CDR1 SEHNR and CDR2 FQNEAQ (reference sequence). V was clipped by 0 bases and J by 0 bases, with 8 bases between them. This CDR3 is CASSLAGQPNTGELFF. CDR3 nucleotide sequence: TGTGCCAGCAGCTTAGCCGGGCAGCCGAACACCGGGGAGCTGTTTTTT.

CDR3 coding DNA: TGTGCCAGCAGCGAGGTCGGGCGGCAGTATAATTCACCCCTCCACTTT. As protein: CASSEVGRQYNSPLHF. V and J are TRBV9 and TRBJ1-6; D gene uncertain. This CDR3 region has 16 residues. Germline V gene sequence: CDR1 SGDLS, CDR2 YYNGEE. V was trimmed by 3 bases and J by 4 bases, leaving 14 bases between them.

The genes are TRBV14 and TRBJ1-2; possibly TRBD1 for D (5 bases). V lost 1 base and J 7 bases, leaving 22 bases between the germline ends. The length of the CDR3 is 17 residues. Germline values: CDR1 SGHDN, CDR2 FVKESK. The CDR3 region is CASSQVPSVPGHGGYTF. In DNA, the CDR3 is TGTGCCAGCAGCCAAGTTCCCTCGGTGCCGGGGCACGGTGGCTACACCTTC.

This chain links TRBV6-5 with TRBJ2-1; TRBD1 aligns across 7 bases. This CDR3 region has 14 residues. Germline V gene sequence: CDR1 MNHEY, CDR2 SVGAGI. V was pared by 2 bases and J by 6 bases, with 4 bases of the junction left unmatched. The CDR3, as DNA: TGTGCCAGCAGTTACGACAGGGTGGTCAATGAGCAGTTCTTC. Protein: CASSYDRVVNEQFF.

J is TRBJ1-1 and V is TRBV7-9; TRBD1 aligns across 7 bases. The CDR3 sequence is 13 residues long. CDR1 and CDR2 (germline): SEHNR, FQNEAQ (reference sequence). V shed 11 bases and J 7 bases; nucleotides not matched to a gene: 13. The CDR3, as DNA: TGTGCCCCTGCCCGGGACAGTTCCATTGAAGCTTTCTTT. Protein: CAPARDSSIEAFF.

This clone is deemed medium-sized. The V and J genes are TRBV13 and TRBJ1-1, with D uncertain. The CDR3 covers 15 residues. The germline V and J ends were trimmed by 0 bases and 6 bases, with 14 bases remaining between them. CDR1 and CDR2 from the germline V gene are PRHDT and FYEKMQ (reference sequence). In DNA, the CDR3 is TGTGCCAGCAGCTTAGGTGGTGGTGGTATTGCTGAAGCTTTCTTT. Its translation is CASSLGGGGIAEAFF. Full variable domain (missing parts from reference TRBV13 and TRBJ1-1): AAGVIQSPRHLIKEKRETATLKCYPIPRHDTVYWYQQGPGQDPQFLISFYEKMQSDKGSIPDRFSAQQFSDYHSELNMSSLELGDSALYFCASSLGGGGIAEAFFGQGTRLTVV.

J is TRBJ2-1 and V is TRBV10-2, with TRBD2 matching 7 bases. This CDR3 has 18 residues. The V and J ends lost 3 bases and 4 bases, in that order; junction bases with no gene match: 15. Germline CDR1 is WSHSY and CDR2 is SAAADI. In nucleotides, the CDR3 is TGCGCCAGCAGTGATGACCCTATTACTAGCGAGAAGTACAATGAGCAGTTCTTC. Protein sequence: CASSDDPITSEKYNEQFF.

V usage is TRBV27 and J usage is TRBJ2-3; D gene ambiguous. The CDR3 is 15 residues long. V was cut by 4 bases and J by 1 base, with 12 bases left in between. In germline, CDR1 is MNHEY, CDR2 SMNVEV (reference sequence). This chain's CDR3 is CASSSSIEGTDTQYF. CDR3 DNA: TGTGCCAGCAGTTCCTCCATCGAAGGCACAGATACGCAGTATTTT.